The 10 T cell receptor beta chains reported below all come from one sample, sequenced in a study of blood T cell repertoires in COVID-19. The table came from immunoSEQ multiplex PCR; TCRdb's copy has only in-frame clones and leaves some out. The profile covers some 250,000 clones, with around 89% appearing a single time and just under 9% taken by the ten largest. Sequencing was carried out using PBMCs or T cells enriched from blood (not recorded which). These receptors were taken from a middle-aged man who had recovered from COVID-19.

This chain connects TRBV11-2 to TRBJ1-5; tentatively, D is TRBD1 (6 bases). Trimming took off 4 bases at V and 7 bases at J, with 11 bases between the two ends. Germline V CDR1 and CDR2: SGHAT, FQNNGV. CDR3 length: 13 amino acids. For the CDR3, the DNA is TGTGCCAGCAGCTCAGGGGCAGAGCAGCCCCAGCATTTT. This sequence encodes CASSSGAEQPQHF.

The chain uses TRBV13 and TRBJ2-7, with TRBD2 matching 12 bases. CDR1 is PRHDT and CDR2 is FYEKMQ in the germline V gene (reference sequence). This CDR3 has 13 amino acids. The CDR3 DNA reads TGTGCGTCAGCTAGCGGGGGGGCCTACGAGCAGTACTTC. This gives the protein CASASGGAYEQYF.

This clone was found once. This chain joins TRBV2 and TRBJ2-1, with D possibly matching TRBD1 (8 bases). The CDR3 is made up of 13 amino acids. Trimming took off 8 bases at V and 15 bases at J, with 23 bases between the two ends. The V gene's germline CDR1 is SNHLY and CDR2 FYNNEI. CDR3 sequence: CASGDRGAGELFF. CDR3 nucleotides: TGTGCCAGCGGCGACAGGGGCGCGGGAGAACTGTTCTTC. Full variable domain (remainder filled in from reference TRBV2 and TRBJ2-1): EPEVTQTPSHQVTQMGQEVILRCVPISNHLYFYWYRQILGQKVEFLVSFYNNEISEKSEIFDDQFSVERPDGSNFTLKIRSTKLEDSAMYFCASGDRGAGELFFGPGTRLTVL.

This sequence joins TRBV19 and TRBJ1-4, with D tentatively TRBD1 (5 bases). The CDR3 contains 15 residues. Germline lookup yields CDR1 LNHDA and CDR2 SQIVND (reference sequence). V was clipped by 4 bases and J by 0 bases, with 9 bases between them. The chain's CDR3 is CASSKTGATNEKLFF. In nucleotides, the CDR3 is TGTGCCAGTAGTAAAACGGGGGCAACTAATGAAAAACTGTTTTTT.

The chain joins TRBV6-5 to TRBJ2-7; 11 nucleotides align to TRBD2. The ends lost 4 bases at V and 4 bases at J; junction bases unmatched: 6. Germline V gives CDR1 MNHEY, CDR2 SVGAGI. The CDR3 totals 15 residues. The CDR3 bases are TGTGCCAGCAGTTTAACCGGGACTAGCGGATACGAGCAGTACTTC. It translates to CASSLTGTSGYEQYF.

The chain joins TRBV6-4 to TRBJ1-5, with D tentatively TRBD1 (6 bases). Trimming removed 6 bases at V and 0 bases at J, with 15 bases between. From germline, CDR1 is MRHNA and CDR2 SNTAGT. The CDR3 totals 16 residues. CDR3 DNA sequence: TGTGCCAGCAGCCCCCGAGGGGGTACTAGCAATCAGCCCCAGCATTTT. Translated, it gives CASSPRGGTSNQPQHF.

This chain links TRBV5-1 with TRBJ2-3; D is possibly TRBD2 (6 bases). CDR1 is SGHRS, CDR2 YFSETQ, per germline. The V and J ends lost 4 bases and 2 bases respectively, with 14 bases between them. The CDR3 totals 15 residues. CDR3 in amino acids: CASSSTGGITDTQYF. The CDR3 bases are TGCGCCAGCAGCAGCACCGGGGGAATCACAGATACGCAGTATTTT.

The genes are TRBV28 and TRBJ2-7; D gene unclear. The V gene lost 9 bases and the J gene lost 7 bases, with 13 bases spanning the gap. The germline gives CDR1 MDHEN, CDR2 SYDVKM. CDR3 length: 11 residues. The CDR3 spells CASCGPFEQYF. CDR3 bases: TGTGCCAGTTGTGGCCCCTTTGAGCAGTACTTC.

V and J are TRBV6-6 and TRBJ2-7; TRBD2 matches 15 bases. Trimming cost V 7 bases and J 5 bases; bases outside gene matches: 9. CDR1 and CDR2 (germline): MNHNY, SVGAGI (reference sequence). The CDR3 contains 16 residues. CDR3 loop: CASTPLGTSGGNEQYF. As DNA, the CDR3 is TGTGCCAGCACTCCACTCGGGACTAGCGGGGGGAACGAGCAGTACTTC.

In its sample, this clone was seen a few times. CDR3 loop: CASRQTGGNTIYF. The CDR3 region has the DNA TGTGCCAGCAGACAAACAGGGGGAAACACCATATATTTT. The chain has TRBV6-5 and TRBJ1-3; tentatively, D is TRBD1 (6 bases). Germline loops: CDR1 MNHEY, CDR2 SVGAGI. The CDR3 runs to 13 residues. The V end was cut by 6 bases, the J end by 4 bases, with 10 bases between.